Shown below are 5 T cell receptor beta chains from a single sample sequenced in a study of blood T cell repertoires in COVID-19. The assay was immunoSEQ multiplex PCR, and TCRdb's table has in-frame clones only and misses some. The sample shows about 220,000 clones, 70% to 85% of them seen only once. The source material was PBMCs or T cells enriched from blood (not recorded which). Receptors originate from a woman aged 60 to 75 who had recovered from COVID-19.

The genes are TRBV5-1 and TRBJ2-3; a possible D gene is TRBD1 (6 bases). The CDR3 covers 15 residues. Per germline, CDR1 SGHRS and CDR2 YFSETQ. V lost 0 bases and J 1 base, leaving 9 bases between the germline ends. CDR3 coding DNA: TGCGCCAGCAGCTTGGCCACAGGGCGCACAGATACGCAGTATTTT. Encoded protein: CASSLATGRTDTQYF.

Only one count was recorded for this clone. V usage is TRBV3-1 (or the pseudogene TRBV3-2) and J usage is TRBJ2-5, with TRBD2 matching over 13 bases. Per germline, CDR1 LGHDT and CDR2 YNNKEL (reference sequence). V gave up 1 base and J gave up 5 bases; unmatched junction bases: 7. The CDR3 loop spans 17 amino acids. The chain's CDR3 is CASSQVTSGGPGETQYF. CDR3 coding DNA: TGTGCCAGCAGCCAAGTGACTAGCGGGGGGCCGGGGGAGACCCAGTACTTC.

The rearrangement links TRBV18 to TRBJ1-1; D not certain. The CDR3 runs to 13 residues. Germline values: CDR1 KGHSH, CDR2 LQKENI. V was clipped by 3 bases and J by 3 bases, with 8 bases between them. This CDR3 is CASSPAVYTEAFF. CDR3 in DNA: TGTGCCAGCTCACCGGCGGTTTACACTGAAGCTTTCTTT.

This clone came up a few times. The chain carries TRBV10-3 and TRBJ2-7, with a weak D call TRBD2 (5 bases). This CDR3 contains 13 residues. Trimming left V 3 bases short and J 5 bases short, with 11 bases between. Germline V gene lookup returns CDR1 ENHRY and CDR2 SYGVKD. CDR3 bases: TGTGCCATCAGTGAAGGAGGAGCGGACGAGCAGTACTTC. This encodes CAISEGGADEQYF.

The chain couples TRBV6-5 to TRBJ2-5, with TRBD2 identical over 10 bases. J gave up 5 bases and V 7 bases, and 4 bases lay outside the gene matches. Looked up from germline, CDR1 is MNHEY and CDR2 is SVGAGI. This CDR3 region has 13 residues. CDR3 in amino acids: CASISGGAETQYF. CDR3 nucleotides: TGTGCCAGCATCAGCGGGGGGGCCGAGACCCAGTACTTC.